The following is a T cell receptor (beta chain) sequence with its context. Its antigen is undetermined. TCRdb's table, derived via immunoSEQ multiplex PCR, lists solely in-frame clones and lacks some. This table holds some 81,000 clones, approximately 95% found once. CDR3 length: 15 residues. Germline V lookup: CDR1 MNHEY, CDR2 SMNVEV (reference sequence). V was trimmed by 0 bases and J by 0 bases, leaving 8 bases between them. The data stem from a study of siplizumab effects on memory and regulatory T cells. General study points: Naive T cells appeared more diverse than memory cells and seemed to be major alloresponse contributors. Proliferating CD4+ or CD8+ clones, roughly 80-97% of them, lacked an assignable naive or memory phenotype. Researchers did not confirm the suppressive function of proliferating Tregs from siplizumab cultures.

The V call is TRBV27, the J call TRBJ1-1; no firm D call. This sequence originates from a human donor in good health. Specimen: CD8+ T cells sorted from blood. The DNA for the CDR3 is TGTGCCAGCAGTTTATCGATGACCTTGAACACTGAAGCTTTCTTT. It codes for CASSLSMTLNTEAFF.